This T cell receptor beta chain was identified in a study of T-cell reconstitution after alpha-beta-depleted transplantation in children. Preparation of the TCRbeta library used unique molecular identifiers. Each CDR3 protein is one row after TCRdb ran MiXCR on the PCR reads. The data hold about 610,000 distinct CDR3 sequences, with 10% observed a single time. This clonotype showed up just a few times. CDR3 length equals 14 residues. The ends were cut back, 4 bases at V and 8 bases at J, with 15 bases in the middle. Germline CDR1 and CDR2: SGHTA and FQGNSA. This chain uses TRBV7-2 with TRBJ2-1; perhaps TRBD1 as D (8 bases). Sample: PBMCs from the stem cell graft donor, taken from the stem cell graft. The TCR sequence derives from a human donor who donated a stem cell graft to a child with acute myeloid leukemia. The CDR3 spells CASSSRQGRDEQFF. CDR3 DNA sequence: TGTGCCAGCAGCTCCAGACAGGGGAGGGATGAGCAGTTCTTC.